This is a list of T cell receptor beta chains from one sample in a study of cytomegalovirus exposure and HLA in healthy donors. Sequencing was performed with immunoSEQ multiplex PCR; in TCRdb, only in-frame clones are kept and a portion is missing. The data contain 220,000 or so clones, about 75% of them singletons. Sequencing was carried out using PBMCs. These receptors all stem from a woman aged 25 to 39 in good health and CMV-seronegative. CDR3s include the opening cysteine and the closing phenylalanine or tryptophan. A D gene is named only where the DNA matches it firmly. The size field is filled for only some rows; it gives once, few, many or a size class.

CDR3: CASSEAGGLNTEAFF
DNA: TGTGCCAGCAGTGAGGCAGGGGGATTGAACACTGAAGCTTTCTTT
D: TRBD1
V: TRBV2
J: TRBJ1-1
size: NA

CDR3: CASSLGGGGDFEKLFF
DNA: TGCGCCAGCAGCTTGGGGGGCGGCGGGGATTTTGAAAAACTGTTTTTT
D: NA
V: TRBV5-1
J: TRBJ1-4
size: NA

CDR3: CASSLPGWTEAFF
DNA: TGTGCCAGCAGTTTACCGGGTTGGACTGAAGCTTTCTTT
D: NA
V: TRBV28
J: TRBJ1-1
size: NA

CDR3: CASSWGHTAGSYEQYF
DNA: TGTGCCAGCAGCTGGGGACATACGGCGGGCTCCTACGAGCAGTACTTC
D: NA
V: TRBV5-8
J: TRBJ2-7
size: NA

CDR3: CATSREPGSGLFF
DNA: TGTGCCACCAGCAGAGAGCCGGGGTCAGGACTGTTTTTT
D: NA
V: TRBV15
J: TRBJ1-4
size: NA

CDR3: CARSETGMGHTEAFF
DNA: TGTGCCAGAAGCGAGACAGGGATGGGGCACACTGAAGCTTTCTTT
D: NA
V: TRBV7-5
J: TRBJ1-1
size: NA

CDR3: CASRTASLNTEAFF
DNA: TGTGCCAGCAGAACAGCCAGCTTGAACACTGAAGCTTTCTTT
D: NA
V: TRBV6-5
J: TRBJ1-1
size: NA

CDR3: CASSAPRLAGERETQYF
DNA: TGTGCCAGCAGCGCACCCAGACTAGCGGGAGAACGAGAGACCCAGTACTTC
D: TRBD2
V: TRBV7-8
J: TRBJ2-5
size: NA

CDR3: CASSPELTDTQYF
DNA: TGTGCCAGCAGCCCGGAGCTCACAGATACGCAGTATTTT
D: NA
V: TRBV5-6
J: TRBJ2-3
size: NA

CDR3: CASSKEQAGKEVAFF
DNA: TGTGCCAGCAGCAAAGAACAGGCGGGAAAGGAGGTGGCTTTCTTT
D: NA
V: TRBV7-9
J: TRBJ1-1
size: NA

CDR3: CASSSGAGTQPQHF
DNA: TGTGCCAGCAGCTCAGGGGCAGGTACCCAGCCCCAGCATTTT
D: NA
V: TRBV5-8
J: TRBJ1-5
size: NA

CDR3: CASSALQGLGTEAFF
DNA: TGTGCCAGCAGCGCTTTACAGGGGCTGGGCACTGAAGCTTTCTTT
D: TRBD1
V: TRBV11-3
J: TRBJ1-1
size: NA

CDR3: CASRSGPNTGELFF
DNA: TGTGCCAGCCGGAGCGGGCCCAACACCGGGGAGCTGTTTTTT
D: NA
V: TRBV7-2
J: TRBJ2-2
size: few

CDR3: CASSSGTGGTGYTF
DNA: TGTGCCAGCAGCTCCGGGACAGGAGGGACTGGCTACACCTTC
D: TRBD1
V: TRBV7-3
J: TRBJ1-2
size: NA

CDR3: CASRTNNEQFF
DNA: TGTGCCAGTAGGACAAACAATGAGCAGTTCTTC
D: NA
V: TRBV7-9
J: TRBJ2-1
size: few

CDR3: CASSFQGENYGYTF
DNA: TGTGCCAGCAGCTTTCAGGGGGAAAACTATGGCTACACCTTC
D: TRBD1
V: TRBV5-6
J: TRBJ1-2
size: NA

CDR3: CASSLRQSSNSPLHF
DNA: TGTGCCAGCAGTCTTCGACAGTCTTCGAATTCACCCCTCCACTTT
D: NA
V: TRBV27
J: TRBJ1-6
size: NA

CDR3: CASPTVNEQFF
DNA: TGTGCCAGCCCTACTGTGAATGAGCAGTTCTTC
D: NA
V: TRBV27
J: TRBJ2-1
size: NA

CDR3: CASSLETGREAFF
DNA: TGCGCCAGCAGCTTGGAGACAGGGAGAGAAGCTTTCTTT
D: TRBD1
V: TRBV5-1
J: TRBJ1-1
size: NA

CDR3: CASSEKGEGPGSWELFF
DNA: TGTGCCAGCAGCGAAAAGGGGGAGGGGCCGGGCTCCTGGGAGCTGTTTTTT
D: NA
V: TRBV21-1
J: TRBJ2-2
size: NA

CDR3: CASSSGLAGGQQYF
DNA: TGTGCCAGCAGCTCGGGACTAGCGGGAGGGCAACAGTACTTC
D: TRBD2
V: TRBV7-9
J: TRBJ2-7
size: NA

CDR3: CASSSLGQGGTYNEQFF
DNA: TGTGCCAGCAGCTCCCTCGGACAGGGAGGAACCTACAATGAGCAGTTCTTC
D: TRBD1
V: TRBV7-9
J: TRBJ2-1
size: once

CDR3: CASSDSGAEQFF
DNA: TGCGCCAGCAGCGACAGCGGGGCTGAGCAGTTCTTC
D: TRBD2
V: TRBV5-1
J: TRBJ2-1
size: NA

CDR3: CASSGDRKNGYTF
DNA: TGCGCCAGCAGCGGGGACAGGAAAAATGGCTACACCTTC
D: TRBD1
V: TRBV5-1
J: TRBJ1-2
size: NA

CDR3: CDWKPGGVETQYF
DNA: TGTGACTGGAAACCTGGGGGGGTCGAGACCCAGTACTTC
D: TRBD2
V: TRBV30
J: TRBJ2-5
size: few

CDR3: CASSFAGEETQYF
DNA: TGTGCCAGCAGCTTTGCGGGAGAAGAGACCCAGTACTTC
D: TRBD2
V: TRBV7-3
J: TRBJ2-5
size: NA

CDR3: CASSVAGQNTEAFF
DNA: TGTGCCAGCAGCGTGGCAGGGCAGAACACTGAAGCTTTCTTT
D: NA
V: TRBV9
J: TRBJ1-1
size: few

CDR3: CASSLSLPRGYEQYF
DNA: TGTGCCAGCAGCTTATCTCTCCCTCGAGGGTACGAGCAGTACTTC
D: NA
V: TRBV7-2
J: TRBJ2-7
size: NA

CDR3: CASSAPGWEQFF
DNA: TGTGCCAGTAGTGCACCAGGTTGGGAGCAGTTCTTC
D: NA
V: TRBV19
J: TRBJ2-1
size: NA

CDR3: CAWGGTSETDTQYF
DNA: TGTGCCTGGGGGGGGACTAGCGAAACAGATACGCAGTATTTT
D: TRBD2
V: TRBV30
J: TRBJ2-3
size: NA

CDR3: CASSPLVRYEQFF
DNA: TGTGCCAGCAGCCCACTAGTCCGGTACGAGCAGTTCTTC
D: NA
V: TRBV11-2
J: TRBJ2-1
size: few

CDR3: CASSLWPGTSSGANVLTF
DNA: TGTGCCAGCAGTTTATGGCCAGGGACTAGCTCTGGGGCCAACGTCCTGACTTTC
D: TRBD2
V: TRBV27
J: TRBJ2-6
size: NA

CDR3: CSSSLVPGQGSKNTEAFF
DNA: TGTTCCAGCAGCTTAGTCCCGGGACAGGGATCAAAGAACACTGAAGCTTTCTTT
D: TRBD1
V: TRBV7-9
J: TRBJ1-1
size: NA

CDR3: CASSPGGGASSGNTIYF
DNA: TGTGCCAGCAGTCCCGGGGGAGGGGCGAGCTCTGGAAACACCATATATTTT
D: NA
V: TRBV9
J: TRBJ1-3
size: few

CDR3: CAWEGDYNEQFF
DNA: TGTGCCTGGGAAGGGGACTACAATGAGCAGTTCTTC
D: NA
V: TRBV30
J: TRBJ2-1
size: NA

CDR3: CASSLAKFSVLSYNEQFF
DNA: TGTGCCAGCAGCTTAGCGAAGTTCTCGGTACTGTCCTACAATGAGCAGTTCTTC
D: NA
V: TRBV7-2
J: TRBJ2-1
size: NA

CDR3: CASRGRVRWEQYF
DNA: TGTGCCAGCAGGGGCAGGGTAAGGTGGGAGCAGTACTTC
D: NA
V: TRBV21-1
J: TRBJ2-7
size: NA

CDR3: CAWSQMAGGNEKLFF
DNA: TGTGCCTGGAGTCAGATGGCAGGGGGGAATGAAAAACTGTTTTTT
D: TRBD1
V: TRBV30
J: TRBJ1-4
size: NA

CDR3: CASSNPGGGANVLTF
DNA: TGTGCCAGCAGCAACCCAGGGGGAGGGGCCAACGTCCTGACTTTC
D: TRBD1
V: TRBV6-1
J: TRBJ2-6
size: NA

CDR3: CASRLPATGNTEAFF
DNA: TGTGCAAGTCGCCTTCCCGCGACAGGAAACACTGAAGCTTTCTTT
D: NA
V: TRBV12-2
J: TRBJ1-1
size: NA

CDR3: CASSLDRGSNQPQHF
DNA: TGTGCCAGCAGTTTAGACAGGGGTAGCAATCAGCCCCAGCATTTT
D: TRBD1
V: TRBV6-5
J: TRBJ1-5
size: NA

CDR3: CASSFSGDGGELFF
DNA: TGTGCCAGCAGCTTTTCCGGGGATGGCGGGGAGCTGTTTTTT
D: NA
V: TRBV7-3
J: TRBJ2-2
size: NA

CDR3: CASSVATGQGAYGYTF
DNA: TGTGCCAGCAGCGTAGCTACAGGACAGGGGGCGTATGGCTACACCTTC
D: TRBD1
V: TRBV9
J: TRBJ1-2
size: NA

CDR3: CASLPGGAGGQVYEQYF
DNA: TGTGCCAGCTTACCCGGGGGGGCGGGGGGCCAAGTTTACGAGCAGTACTTC
D: TRBD2
V: TRBV11-3
J: TRBJ2-7
size: NA

CDR3: CASSSGGEAQFF
DNA: TGTGCTAGCAGTTCGGGGGGGGAGGCCCAGTTCTTC
D: TRBD2
V: TRBV7-7
J: TRBJ2-1
size: NA

CDR3: CSVEGRTGMSTGELFF
DNA: TGCAGCGTTGAAGGGCGGACAGGGATGAGCACCGGGGAGCTGTTTTTT
D: TRBD1
V: TRBV29-1
J: TRBJ2-2
size: NA

CDR3: CASSQARTLNSPLHF
DNA: TGCGCCAGCAGCCAAGCAAGGACTTTAAATTCACCCCTCCACTTT
D: NA
V: TRBV4-1
J: TRBJ1-6
size: NA

CDR3: CASSPPSGGNTGELFF
DNA: TGTGCCAGCAGTCCTCCTAGCGGGGGGAACACCGGGGAGCTGTTTTTT
D: TRBD2
V: TRBV7-9
J: TRBJ2-2
size: NA

CDR3: CASSLRQGRRLSNTGELFF
DNA: TGTGCCAGCAGCTTAAGACAGGGAAGAAGGCTCTCGAACACCGGGGAGCTGTTTTTT
D: TRBD1
V: TRBV11-2
J: TRBJ2-2
size: NA

CDR3: CASSITTSGSISYEQYF
DNA: TGTGCCAGCAGTATCACGACTAGCGGGAGTATTTCCTACGAGCAGTACTTC
D: TRBD2
V: TRBV28
J: TRBJ2-7
size: NA

CDR3: CASSLGGREQYF
DNA: TGTGCCAGCAGCTTAGGCGGGAGGGAGCAGTACTTC
D: TRBD2
V: TRBV11-2
J: TRBJ2-7
size: NA

CDR3: CSVEGAANTEAFF
DNA: TGCAGCGTTGAAGGGGCTGCGAACACTGAAGCTTTCTTT
D: NA
V: TRBV29-1
J: TRBJ1-1
size: NA

CDR3: CASSSSGTEGNQPQHF
DNA: TGTGCCAGCAGCTCCTCCGGGACAGAGGGCAATCAGCCCCAGCATTTT
D: TRBD1
V: TRBV5-8
J: TRBJ1-5
size: NA

CDR3: CASSFFQASYEQYF
DNA: TGTGCTAGCAGCTTTTTTCAAGCCTCCTACGAGCAGTACTTC
D: NA
V: TRBV7-7
J: TRBJ2-7
size: NA

CDR3: CASSPDGGSFYGYTF
DNA: TGTGCCAGCTCACCAGATGGAGGGTCCTTCTATGGCTACACCTTC
D: NA
V: TRBV18
J: TRBJ1-2
size: NA